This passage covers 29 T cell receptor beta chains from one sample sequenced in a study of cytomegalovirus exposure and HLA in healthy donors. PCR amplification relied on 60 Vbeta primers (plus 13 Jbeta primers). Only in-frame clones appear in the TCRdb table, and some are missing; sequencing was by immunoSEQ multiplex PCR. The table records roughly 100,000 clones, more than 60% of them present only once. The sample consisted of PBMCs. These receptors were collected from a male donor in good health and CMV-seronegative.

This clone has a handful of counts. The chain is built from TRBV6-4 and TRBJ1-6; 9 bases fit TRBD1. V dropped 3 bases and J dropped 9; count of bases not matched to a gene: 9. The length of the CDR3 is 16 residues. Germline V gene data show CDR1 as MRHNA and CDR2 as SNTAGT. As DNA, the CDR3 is TGTGCCAGCAGTGAATTGTCCGGGACAGGGCGTTCACCCCTCCACTTT. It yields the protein CASSELSGTGRSPLHF.

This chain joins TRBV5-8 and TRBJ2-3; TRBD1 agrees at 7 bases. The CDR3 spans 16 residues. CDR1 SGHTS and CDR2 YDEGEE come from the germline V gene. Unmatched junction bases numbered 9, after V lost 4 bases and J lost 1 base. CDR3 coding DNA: TGTGCCAGCAGCCCCAAGACAGGGCTAGGCACAGATACGCAGTATTTT. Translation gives CASSPKTGLGTDTQYF.

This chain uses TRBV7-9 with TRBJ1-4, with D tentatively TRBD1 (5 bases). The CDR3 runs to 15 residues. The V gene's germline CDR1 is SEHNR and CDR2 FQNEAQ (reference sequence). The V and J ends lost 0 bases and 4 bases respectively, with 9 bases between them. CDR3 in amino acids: CASSLAAGLNEKLFF. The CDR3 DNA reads TGTGCCAGCAGCTTAGCAGCAGGGCTTAATGAAAAACTGTTTTTT.

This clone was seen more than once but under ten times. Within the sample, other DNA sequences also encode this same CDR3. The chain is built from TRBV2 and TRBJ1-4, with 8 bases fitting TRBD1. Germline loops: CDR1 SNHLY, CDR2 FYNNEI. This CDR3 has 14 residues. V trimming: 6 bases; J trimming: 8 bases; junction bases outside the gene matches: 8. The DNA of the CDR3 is TGTGCCAGCAGGGACAGGGTGGGAAGCGAAAAACTGTTTTTT. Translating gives CASRDRVGSEKLFF.

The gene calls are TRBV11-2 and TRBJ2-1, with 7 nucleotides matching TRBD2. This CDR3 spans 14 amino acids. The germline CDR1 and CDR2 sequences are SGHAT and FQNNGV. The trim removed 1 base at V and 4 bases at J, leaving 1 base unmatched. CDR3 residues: CASSLASGYNEQFF. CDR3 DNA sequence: TGTGCCAGCAGCTTAGCTAGCGGATACAATGAGCAGTTCTTC.

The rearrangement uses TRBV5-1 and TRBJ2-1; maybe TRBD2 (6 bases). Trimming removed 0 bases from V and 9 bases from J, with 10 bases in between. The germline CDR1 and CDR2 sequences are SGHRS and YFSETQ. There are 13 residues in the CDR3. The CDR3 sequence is CASSLGMEGEQFF. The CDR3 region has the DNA TGCGCCAGCAGCTTGGGTATGGAGGGTGAGCAGTTCTTC.

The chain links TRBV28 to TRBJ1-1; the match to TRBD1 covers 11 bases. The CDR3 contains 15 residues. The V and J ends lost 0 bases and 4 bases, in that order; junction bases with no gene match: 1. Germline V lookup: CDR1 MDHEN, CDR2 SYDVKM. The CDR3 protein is CASSLWGTGGTEAFF. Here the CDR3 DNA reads TGTGCCAGCAGTTTATGGGGGACAGGGGGCACTGAAGCTTTCTTT. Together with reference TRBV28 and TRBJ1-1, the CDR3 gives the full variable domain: DVKVTQSSRYLVKRTGEKVFLECVQDMDHENMFWYRQDPGLGLRLIYFSYDVKMKEKGDIPEGYSVSREKKERFSLILESASTNQTSMYLCASSLWGTGGTEAFFGQGTRLTVV.

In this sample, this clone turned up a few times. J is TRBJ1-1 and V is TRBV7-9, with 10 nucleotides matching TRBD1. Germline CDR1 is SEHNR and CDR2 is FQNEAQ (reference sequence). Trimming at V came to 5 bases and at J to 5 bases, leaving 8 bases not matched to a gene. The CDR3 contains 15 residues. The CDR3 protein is CASSARDRGGTEAFF. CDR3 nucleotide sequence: TGTGCCAGCAGCGCCAGGGACAGGGGAGGGACTGAAGCTTTCTTT.

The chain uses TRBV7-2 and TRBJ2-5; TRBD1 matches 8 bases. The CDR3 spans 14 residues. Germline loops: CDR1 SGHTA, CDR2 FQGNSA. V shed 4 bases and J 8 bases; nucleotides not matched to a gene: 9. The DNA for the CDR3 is TGTGCCAGCAGCTCCCGGACAGGGTCGATAACCCAGTACTTC. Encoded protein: CASSSRTGSITQYF.

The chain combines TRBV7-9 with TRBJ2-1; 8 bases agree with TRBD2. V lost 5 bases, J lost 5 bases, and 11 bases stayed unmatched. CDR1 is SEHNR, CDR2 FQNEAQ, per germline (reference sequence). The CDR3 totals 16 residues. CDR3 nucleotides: TGTGCCAGCAGCAGAGACGGGAGGGCGGGGAACAATGAGCAGTTCTTC. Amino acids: CASSRDGRAGNNEQFF.

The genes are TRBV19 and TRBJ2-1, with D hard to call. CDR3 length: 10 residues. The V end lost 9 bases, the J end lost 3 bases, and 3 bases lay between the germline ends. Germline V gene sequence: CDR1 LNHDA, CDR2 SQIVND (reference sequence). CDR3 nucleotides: TGTGCCAGCTGCTACAATGAGCAGTTCTTC. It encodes CASCYNEQFF.

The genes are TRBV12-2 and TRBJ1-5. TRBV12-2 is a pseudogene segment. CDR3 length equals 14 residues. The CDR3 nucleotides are TGTGCAAGTCGCTCCGACTATAGCAATCAGCCCCAGCATTTT. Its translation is CASRSDYSNQPQHF.

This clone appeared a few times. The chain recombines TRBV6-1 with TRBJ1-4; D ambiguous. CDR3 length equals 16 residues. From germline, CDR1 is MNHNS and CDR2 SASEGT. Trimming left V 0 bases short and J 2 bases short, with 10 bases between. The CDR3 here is CASSEAMVGTNEKLFF. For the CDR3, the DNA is TGTGCCAGCAGTGAAGCTATGGTGGGCACTAATGAAAAACTGTTTTTT.

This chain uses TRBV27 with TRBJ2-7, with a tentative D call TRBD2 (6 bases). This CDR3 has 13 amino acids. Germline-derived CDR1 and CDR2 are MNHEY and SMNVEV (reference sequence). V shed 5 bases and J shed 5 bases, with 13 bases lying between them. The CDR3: CASSRLGVHEQYF. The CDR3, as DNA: TGTGCCAGCAGTCGACTAGGGGTCCACGAGCAGTACTTC.

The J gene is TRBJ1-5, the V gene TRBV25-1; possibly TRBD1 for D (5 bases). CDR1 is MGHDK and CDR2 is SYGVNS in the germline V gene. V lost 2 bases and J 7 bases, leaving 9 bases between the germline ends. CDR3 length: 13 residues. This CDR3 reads CASSEGGDQPQHF. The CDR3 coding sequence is TGTGCCAGCAGTGAAGGGGGGGACCAGCCCCAGCATTTT.

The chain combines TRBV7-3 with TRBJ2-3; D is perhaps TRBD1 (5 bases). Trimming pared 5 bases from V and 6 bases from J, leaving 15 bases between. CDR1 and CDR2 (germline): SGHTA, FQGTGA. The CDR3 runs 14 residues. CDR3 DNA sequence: TGTGCCAGCAGCCTTGGACCAGGGTTCGATACGCAGTATTTT. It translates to CASSLGPGFDTQYF.

CDR3 in amino acids: CASSIEVPHGQGLSEQYF. The CDR3 DNA follows: TGTGCCAGTAGTATAGAGGTCCCTCACGGACAGGGGCTATCGGAGCAGTACTTC. The chain couples TRBV19 to TRBJ2-7; TRBD1 aligns across 9 bases. Trimming took 0 bases from V and 7 from J; bases not matched to a gene: 16. Germline-derived CDR1 and CDR2 are LNHDA and SQIVND (reference sequence). There are 18 residues in the CDR3.

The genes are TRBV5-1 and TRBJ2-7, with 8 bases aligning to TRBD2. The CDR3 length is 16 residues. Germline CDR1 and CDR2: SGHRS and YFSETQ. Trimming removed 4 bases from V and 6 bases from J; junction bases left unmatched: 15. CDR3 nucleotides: TGCGCCAGCAGCCTTCGTGACGGGAGGGCCGGAGGCGAGCAGTACTTC. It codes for CASSLRDGRAGGEQYF.

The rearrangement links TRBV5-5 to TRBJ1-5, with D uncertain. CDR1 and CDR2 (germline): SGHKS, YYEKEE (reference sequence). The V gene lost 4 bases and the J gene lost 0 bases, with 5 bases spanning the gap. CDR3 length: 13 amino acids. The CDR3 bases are TGTGCCAGCAGCGACTATAGCAATCAGCCCCAGCATTTT. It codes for CASSDYSNQPQHF.

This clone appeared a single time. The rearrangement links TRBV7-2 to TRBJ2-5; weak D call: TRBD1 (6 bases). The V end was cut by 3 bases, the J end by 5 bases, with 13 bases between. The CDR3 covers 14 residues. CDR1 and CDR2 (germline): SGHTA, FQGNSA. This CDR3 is CASSFNYRAETQYF. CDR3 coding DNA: TGTGCCAGCAGCTTTAATTACAGGGCGGAGACCCAGTACTTC.

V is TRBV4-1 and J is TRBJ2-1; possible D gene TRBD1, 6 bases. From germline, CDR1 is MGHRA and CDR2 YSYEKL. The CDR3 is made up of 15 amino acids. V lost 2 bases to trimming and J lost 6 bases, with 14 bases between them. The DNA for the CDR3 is TGCGCCAGCAGCCAATGGGCCAGGGGCCTCAATGAGCAGTTCTTC. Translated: CASSQWARGLNEQFF.

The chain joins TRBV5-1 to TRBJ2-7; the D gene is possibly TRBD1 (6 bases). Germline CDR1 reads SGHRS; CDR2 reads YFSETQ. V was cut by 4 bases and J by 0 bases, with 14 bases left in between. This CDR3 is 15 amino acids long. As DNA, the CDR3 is TGCGCCAGCAGCATGGTTGGGACATTCTCCTACGAGCAGTACTTC. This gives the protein CASSMVGTFSYEQYF. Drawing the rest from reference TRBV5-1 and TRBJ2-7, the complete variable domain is KAGVTQTPRYLIKTRGQQVTLSCSPISGHRSVSWYQQTPGQGLQFLFEYFSETQRNKGNFPGRFSGRQFSNSRSEMNVSTLELGDSALYLCASSMVGTFSYEQYFGPGTRLTVT.

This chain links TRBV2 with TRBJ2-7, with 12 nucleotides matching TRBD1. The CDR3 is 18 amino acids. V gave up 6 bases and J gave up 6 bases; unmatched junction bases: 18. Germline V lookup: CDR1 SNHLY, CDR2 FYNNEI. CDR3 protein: CASRGSGGQGALRGEQYF. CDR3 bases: TGTGCCAGCAGAGGTAGTGGGGGACAGGGGGCTCTACGGGGCGAGCAGTACTTC.

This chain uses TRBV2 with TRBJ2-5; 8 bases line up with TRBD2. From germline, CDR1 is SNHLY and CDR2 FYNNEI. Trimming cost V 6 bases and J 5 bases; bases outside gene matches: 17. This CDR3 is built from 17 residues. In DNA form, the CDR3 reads TGTGCCAGCAGAATAGCTAGCGGGCCATCCTACAGGGAGACCCAGTACTTC. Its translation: CASRIASGPSYRETQYF.

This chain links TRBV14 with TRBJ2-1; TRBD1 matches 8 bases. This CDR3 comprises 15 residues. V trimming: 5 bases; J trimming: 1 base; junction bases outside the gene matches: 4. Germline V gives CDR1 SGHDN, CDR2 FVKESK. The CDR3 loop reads CASSLQGGSYNEQFF. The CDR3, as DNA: TGTGCCAGCAGCTTACAGGGGGGATCCTACAATGAGCAGTTCTTC.

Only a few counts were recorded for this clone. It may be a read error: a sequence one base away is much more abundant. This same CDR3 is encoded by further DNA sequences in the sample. CDR3 residues: CASSQGADLSGNTIYF. CDR3 coding DNA: TGCGCCAGCAGCCAAGGAGCGGATTTATCGGGAAACACCATATATTTT. The genes are TRBV4-1 and TRBJ1-3, with D hard to call. CDR1 is MGHRA, CDR2 YSYEKL, per germline. This CDR3 is 16 amino acids long. The V and J ends lost 1 base and 4 bases respectively, with 14 bases between them.

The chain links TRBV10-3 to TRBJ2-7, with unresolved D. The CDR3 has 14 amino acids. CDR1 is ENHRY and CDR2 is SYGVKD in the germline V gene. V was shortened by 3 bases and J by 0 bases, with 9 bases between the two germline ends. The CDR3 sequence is CAISDPYSSYEQYF. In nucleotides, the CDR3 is TGTGCCATCAGTGATCCTTACAGCTCCTACGAGCAGTACTTC.

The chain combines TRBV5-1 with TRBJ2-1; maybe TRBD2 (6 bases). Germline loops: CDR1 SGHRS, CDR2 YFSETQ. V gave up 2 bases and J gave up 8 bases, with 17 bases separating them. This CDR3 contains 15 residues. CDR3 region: CASSLRTGEVDEQFF. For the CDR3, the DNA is TGCGCCAGCAGCTTACGGACGGGGGAGGTTGATGAGCAGTTCTTC.

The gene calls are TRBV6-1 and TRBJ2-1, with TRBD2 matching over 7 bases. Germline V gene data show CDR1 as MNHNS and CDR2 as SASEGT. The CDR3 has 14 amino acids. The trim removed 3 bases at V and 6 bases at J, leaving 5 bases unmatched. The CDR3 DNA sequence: TGTGCCAGCAGTGAGCCGGGACTACTCAATGAGCAGTTCTTC. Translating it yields CASSEPGLLNEQFF.